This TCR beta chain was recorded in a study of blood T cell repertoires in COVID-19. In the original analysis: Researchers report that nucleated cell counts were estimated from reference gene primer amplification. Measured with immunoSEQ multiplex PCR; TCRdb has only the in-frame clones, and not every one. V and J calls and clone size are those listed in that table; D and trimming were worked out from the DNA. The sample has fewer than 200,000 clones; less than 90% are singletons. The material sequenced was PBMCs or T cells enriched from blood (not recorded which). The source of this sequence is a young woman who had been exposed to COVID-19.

The CDR3 region is CASRGGWVTNEKLFF. CDR3 DNA: TGTGCCAGTCGGGGGGGCTGGGTAACTAATGAAAAACTGTTTTTT. The V and J genes are TRBV2 and TRBJ1-4; TRBD1 might be the D (6 bases). This CDR3 is 15 amino acids long. Deletions cut 9 bases from V and 1 base from J, with 15 bases between. Germline CDR1 reads SNHLY; CDR2 reads FYNNEI.